The T cell receptor beta chain under discussion was sequenced for a study of PD-1 blockade in classical Hodgkin lymphoma. About the study: Patients were treated with nivolumab at 3 mg/kg, and this was given intravenously every 2 weeks. Study-wide results and caveats: A significant rise in TCR diversity by C4D1 was seen for CD4+ but not CD8+ cells.

TCRdb's table, derived via immunoSEQ multiplex PCR, lists solely in-frame clones and lacks some. The repertoire includes tens of thousands of clones, about three quarters of them detected once, and 8% to 9.5% sits in the top ten. The time point was: cycle 4 day 1 (C4D1), after six to seven weeks of nivolumab. Following autologous stem cell transplantation, relapse occurred in every patient, and exposure to brentuximab vedotin varied. As for this clone: The antigen remains undetermined. Other DNA sequences in this sample translate to the same CDR3.

This sequence was found in a human donor with classical Hodgkin lymphoma. The sample here was peripheral blood mononuclear cells (PBMCs), taken before the fourth cycle of nivolumab.

The CDR3: CASSLRLAGTYEQYF. The CDR3 coding sequence is TGTGCCAGCAGCTTGCGACTAGCGGGTACCTACGAGCAGTACTTC. V usage is TRBV7-2 and J usage is TRBJ2-7, with 10 bases fitting TRBD2. The junction had 4 bases not matched to a gene; V was cut back by 3 bases and J by 2 bases. This CDR3 contains 15 residues. Germline V gene data show CDR1 as SGHTA and CDR2 as FQGNSA.